The entry that follows covers one T cell receptor (beta chain) sequence. Measured with immunoSEQ multiplex PCR; TCRdb has only the in-frame clones, and not every one. The sample yields 650,000 to 950,000 clones, 70% to 90% seen once. The data derive from a study of shared T cell receptors in the human thymus. Germline loops: CDR1 MNHNY, CDR2 SVGAGI (reference sequence). CDR3 length equals 15 residues. Trimming pared 0 bases from V and 0 bases from J, leaving 6 bases between. This same sample was also taken into another study, of human thymus T cells. That paper states: Related studies noted strongly shared thymic repertoires across unrelated people.

This sequence joins TRBV6-6 and TRBJ1-5; D is undetermined. The TCR sequence derives from a girl under three years old with a congenital heart defect. The sample consisted of thymocytes. The CDR3 DNA follows: TGTGCCAGCAGTTACTCGTCGGTTAGCAATCAGCCCCAGCATTTT. Protein: CASSYSSVSNQPQHF.